The 30 T cell receptor beta chains below all came from one sample that was sequenced in a study of monozygotic twins with cystic fibrosis. Measured with immunoSEQ multiplex PCR; TCRdb has only the in-frame clones, and not every one. The repertoire consists of 20,000 to 30,000 clones, with 96% occurring once and the leading ten covering approximately 2.6%. Source material: blood. Source of these receptors: a girl aged 2 to 10 with cystic fibrosis.

V is TRBV5-4 and J is TRBJ2-7; a weak D match, TRBD2 (5 bases). The CDR3 is 18 residues long. The germline gives CDR1 SGHNT, CDR2 YYREEE (reference sequence). The V gene lost 1 base and the J gene lost 3 bases, with 23 bases spanning the gap. Here the CDR3 reads CASSLTLPTIAPFYEQYF. The CDR3 nucleotides read TGTGCCAGCAGCTTGACCCTGCCCACCATAGCGCCTTTCTACGAGCAGTACTTC.

This chain uses TRBV6-1 with TRBJ2-4, with TRBD2 as a possible D gene (6 bases). With 2 bases removed from V and 7 bases from J, the gap between germline ends came to 12 bases. The CDR3 has 14 amino acids. The germline CDR1 and CDR2 sequences are MNHNS and SASEGT. The chain's CDR3 is CASSEPGGNNIQYF. The CDR3 nucleotides read TGTGCCAGCAGTGAACCTGGAGGGAATAACATTCAGTACTTC.

The count of this clone is one. The V gene is TRBV5-1, the J gene TRBJ2-3; 10 positions agree with TRBD2. From germline, CDR1 is SGHRS and CDR2 YFSETQ. The CDR3 totals 14 residues. The ends lost 4 bases at V and 3 bases at J; junction bases unmatched: 2. CDR3 in amino acids: CASSKTSGTDTQYF. CDR3 nucleotide sequence: TGCGCCAGCAGCAAGACTAGCGGGACAGATACGCAGTATTTT.

The rearrangement joins TRBV2 to TRBJ1-2; D remains ambiguous. This CDR3 is built from 13 residues. Germline CDR1 is SNHLY and CDR2 is FYNNEI. The germline V and J ends were trimmed by 5 bases and 4 bases, with 11 bases remaining between them. The CDR3 reads CASSITLTYGYTF. DNA for the CDR3: TGTGCCAGCAGTATCACATTAACCTATGGCTACACCTTC.

A note on this clone: Different DNA sequences within this sample yield the same CDR3. This chain connects TRBV5-1 to TRBJ1-1, with D tentatively TRBD1 (5 bases). The V and J ends lost 2 bases and 1 base respectively, with 6 bases between them. The germline V gene encodes CDR1 SGHRS and CDR2 YFSETQ. This CDR3 is 13 amino acids long. Here the CDR3 DNA reads TGCGCCAGCAGCTTAACAGGGAACACTGAAGCTTTCTTT. Translating it yields CASSLTGNTEAFF.

V is TRBV15 and J is TRBJ2-1; D is possibly TRBD2 (5 bases). This CDR3 spans 14 amino acids. Per the germline V gene, CDR1 is LNHNV and CDR2 is YYDKDF (reference sequence). Trimming pared 1 base from V and 7 bases from J, leaving 11 bases between. CDR3: CATSRASKRNEQFF. The CDR3, as DNA: TGTGCCACCAGCAGAGCTTCAAAGCGGAATGAGCAGTTCTTC.

This chain links TRBV5-1 with TRBJ1-1; 9 nucleotides align to TRBD1. Per germline, CDR1 SGHRS and CDR2 YFSETQ. Germline trimming cut 0 bases from V and 11 bases from J; bases unmatched to any gene: 8. CDR3 length: 14 amino acids. This CDR3 is CASSLDDRDRVAFF. For the CDR3, the DNA is TGCGCCAGCAGCTTGGATGACCGGGACAGGGTGGCTTTCTTT.

V usage is TRBV5-6 and J usage is TRBJ2-7; TRBD1 is a possible D gene (5 bases). The CDR3 extends over 11 amino acids. The V and J ends lost 8 bases and 0 bases respectively, with 6 bases between them. The V gene's germline CDR1 is SGHDT and CDR2 YYEEEE. The CDR3 region is CARDNSYEQYF. The CDR3 DNA reads TGTGCCAGGGACAACTCCTACGAGCAGTACTTC. Complete variable domain (other parts from reference TRBV5-6 and TRBJ2-7): DAGVTQSPTHLIKTRGQQVTLRCSPKSGHDTVSWYQQALGQGPQFIFQYYEEEERQRGNFPDRFSGHQFPNYSSELNVNALLLGDSALYLCARDNSYEQYFGPGTRLTVT.

This chain joins TRBV19 and TRBJ2-7; D assignment may be TRBD1 or TRBD2 (6 bases each). In germline, CDR1 is LNHDA, CDR2 SQIVND (reference sequence). V lost 4 bases and J lost 3, with 10 bases in between. The CDR3 spans 13 residues. The CDR3 loop reads CASSTGDFYEQYF. The CDR3 bases are TGTGCCAGTAGTACAGGGGACTTCTACGAGCAGTACTTC.

The rearrangement uses TRBV18 and TRBJ2-1; a weak D match, TRBD2 (5 bases). Germline V gene sequence: CDR1 KGHSH, CDR2 LQKENI. The V and J ends lost 2 bases and 6 bases respectively, with 23 bases between them. This CDR3 contains 18 residues. The CDR3 DNA reads TGTGCCAGCTCACCAAGGTTGCCCAAACTAGATACGTTCAATGAGCAGTTCTTC. Translating gives CASSPRLPKLDTFNEQFF.

The chain is built from TRBV13 and TRBJ1-1, with unresolved D. V was shortened by 3 bases and J by 0 bases, with 14 bases between the two germline ends. The germline V gene encodes CDR1 PRHDT and CDR2 FYEKMQ (reference sequence). The CDR3 runs 16 residues. CDR3 region: CASSFRRLAMNTEAFF. The DNA of the CDR3 is TGTGCCAGCAGCTTTCGCCGTCTGGCTATGAACACTGAAGCTTTCTTT.

The chain combines TRBV4-3 with TRBJ2-1; 8 bases match TRBD2. CDR1 LGHNA and CDR2 YSLEER come from the germline V gene. The CDR3 sequence is 15 residues long. Losses at the gene ends were 0 bases for V and 9 bases for J; bases not matched to a gene: 7. CDR3 coding DNA: TGCGCCAGCAGCCAAGATCCGACTAGCGCTATTGAGCAGTTCTTC. Protein product: CASSQDPTSAIEQFF.

This clone was observed a single time. The V gene is TRBV6-1, the J gene TRBJ2-2, with 12 bases identical to TRBD2. Looked up from germline, CDR1 is MNHNS and CDR2 is SASEGT. The J segment lost 4 bases and the V segment lost 5 bases, leaving 2 bases of the junction unmatched. The CDR3 has 15 amino acids. The CDR3 bases are TGTGCCAGCAGTTCACTAGCGGGAGGCACCGGGGAGCTGTTTTTT. It codes for CASSSLAGGTGELFF.

The chain carries TRBV6-1 and TRBJ2-3, with D unclear. Between the trimmed V and J ends, which lost 8 bases and 0 bases, there was a span of 12 bases. The CDR3 sequence is 14 residues long. In germline, CDR1 is MNHNS, CDR2 SASEGT. The CDR3 bases are TGTGCCAGCGGTACGGCGGCTAGCACAGATACGCAGTATTTT. It specifies CASGTAASTDTQYF.

The rearrangement links TRBV6-1 to TRBJ1-3; D gene uncertain. This CDR3 contains 14 residues. V was pared by 5 bases and J by 3 bases, with 11 bases between. In germline, CDR1 is MNHNS, CDR2 SASEGT. The CDR3 loop is CASSIAIVGNTIYF. CDR3 in DNA: TGTGCCAGCAGTATAGCTATAGTTGGAAACACCATATATTTT.

This clone was observed a single time. The chain links TRBV9 to TRBJ2-1, with D perhaps being TRBD1 or TRBD2 (5 bases each). Germline CDR1 and CDR2: SGDLS and YYNGEE. V lost 3 bases and J 8 bases, leaving 15 bases between the germline ends. This CDR3 contains 14 residues. CDR3 in DNA: TGTGCCAGCAGCGCCACTACTGGGGGTGATGAGCAGTTCTTC. Its protein is CASSATTGGDEQFF.

The rearrangement joins TRBV19 to TRBJ2-3; 14 nucleotides line up with TRBD2. Germline CDR1 reads LNHDA; CDR2 reads SQIVND (reference sequence). The CDR3 is 21 residues long. V dropped 6 bases and J dropped 0; count of bases not matched to a gene: 17. For the CDR3, the DNA is TGTGCCAGTAGCAGAACTCCGGGACTAGCGGGAGCGGGGTCTAGCACAGATACGCAGTATTTT. Protein: CASSRTPGLAGAGSSTDTQYF.

The CDR3 region has the DNA TGTGCCTTGAGGACAGCCCTTAATGAAAAACTGTTTTTT. It is translated as CALRTALNEKLFF. The chain recombines TRBV30 with TRBJ1-4; possible D gene TRBD1, 6 bases. Germline V lookup: CDR1 GTSNPN, CDR2 SVGIG (reference sequence). The CDR3 runs to 13 residues. Trimming took 7 bases from V and 4 from J, leaving 13 bases between them.

V is TRBV7-2 and J is TRBJ2-1; no reliable D call. V lost 1 base and J lost 4, with 5 bases in between. Germline CDR1 reads SGHTA; CDR2 reads FQGNSA. The CDR3 contains 13 residues. The CDR3 loop is CASSLGAYNEQFF. The CDR3 coding sequence is TGTGCCAGCAGCTTAGGGGCGTACAATGAGCAGTTCTTC.

This chain connects TRBV9 to TRBJ1-2; no clear D. Germline V CDR1 and CDR2: SGDLS, YYNGEE. The CDR3 is 12 amino acids. Trimming left V 0 bases short and J 5 bases short, with 5 bases between. The CDR3 nucleotides read TGTGCCAGCAGCGTAGAAGGGTATGGCTACACCTTC. Protein product: CASSVEGYGYTF.

V and J are TRBV4-2 and TRBJ2-2; 14 nucleotides align to TRBD2. The V gene's germline CDR1 is LGHNA and CDR2 YNFKEQ. The CDR3 is 18 amino acids. The V gene end was trimmed by 3 bases and the J gene end by 3 bases; junction bases not matched to a gene: 6. The CDR3 is CASSQGPGLAGDTGELFF. For the CDR3, the DNA is TGTGCCAGCAGCCAGGGACCGGGACTAGCGGGAGACACCGGGGAGCTGTTTTTT.

The chain has TRBV18 and TRBJ1-5, with TRBD1 identical over 7 bases. J gave up 3 bases and V 3 bases, and 8 bases lay outside the gene matches. The CDR3 has 16 amino acids. Looked up from germline, CDR1 is KGHSH and CDR2 is LQKENI. The chain's CDR3 is CASSPWTGDLNQPQHF. In DNA, the CDR3 is TGTGCCAGCTCACCCTGGACAGGAGACCTCAATCAGCCCCAGCATTTT.

Note on this clone: One junction end does not reproduce the germline sequence, and a read error may be involved. Other DNA sequences from this sample encode an identical CDR3 as well. The CDR3 DNA follows: TGTGCTTGGAGCCCCCCGGACAGGGTGAGCTATGGCTACACCTTC. Its protein is CAWSPPDRVSYGYTF. The V and J genes are TRBV30 and TRBJ1-2; 8 nucleotides line up with TRBD1. The CDR3 is 15 amino acids. The germline CDR1 and CDR2 sequences are GTSNPN and SVGIG (reference sequence).

V is TRBV9 and J is TRBJ2-3, with TRBD2 identical over 11 bases. Germline V gives CDR1 SGDLS, CDR2 YYNGEE. Losses at the gene ends were 4 bases for V and 5 bases for J; bases not matched to a gene: 9. CDR3 length: 16 amino acids. In nucleotides, the CDR3 is TGTGCCAGCAGCCTAGCGGGAGGTCACGCGGGAGATACGCAGTATTTT. Protein sequence: CASSLAGGHAGDTQYF.

The chain employs TRBV29-1 and TRBJ1-2; D is unresolved. Trimming cost V 4 bases and J 7 bases, with 10 bases left between them. The CDR3 contains 11 residues. Looked up from germline, CDR1 is SQVTM and CDR2 is ANQGSEA. The CDR3 spells CSVATSSGYTF. The CDR3, as DNA: TGCAGCGTTGCAACGTCGTCTGGCTACACCTTC.

J is TRBJ2-3 and V is TRBV29-1; tentative D call: TRBD2 (6 bases). The CDR3 consists of 13 residues. V gave up 3 bases and J gave up 2 bases, with 9 bases separating them. The germline gives CDR1 SQVTM, CDR2 ANQGSEA. CDR3: CSVDGRDTDTQYF. As DNA, the CDR3 is TGCAGCGTTGACGGGCGGGACACAGATACGCAGTATTTT.

This chain links TRBV5-1 with TRBJ2-6; a weak D match, TRBD2 (5 bases). V shed 0 bases and J shed 4 bases, with 8 bases lying between them. The length of the CDR3 is 15 residues. Germline values: CDR1 SGHRS, CDR2 YFSETQ. CDR3 sequence reads: CASSLDVAGANVLTF. The CDR3 DNA reads as TGCGCCAGCAGCTTGGACGTAGCGGGGGCCAACGTCCTGACTTTC.

The chain recombines TRBV6-5 with TRBJ2-2; D is unresolved. Germline CDR1 is MNHEY and CDR2 is SVGAGI. This CDR3 has 13 amino acids. V gave up 2 bases and J gave up 6 bases, with 7 bases separating them. The chain's CDR3 is CASSYREAGELFF. The CDR3 nucleotides are TGTGCCAGCAGTTACCGAGAGGCCGGGGAGCTGTTTTTT.

V usage is TRBV28 and J usage is TRBJ2-7, with 12 bases that match TRBD2. Germline V gene lookup returns CDR1 MDHEN and CDR2 SYDVKM. The CDR3 runs 15 residues. The ends lost 5 bases at V and 7 bases at J; junction bases unmatched: 9. CDR3 protein: CASSPPRLAGGEQYF. CDR3 DNA: TGTGCCAGCAGTCCTCCTCGGCTAGCGGGAGGGGAGCAGTACTTC.

The gene calls are TRBV4-1 and TRBJ2-1, with D perhaps matching TRBD2 (5 bases). This CDR3 is built from 15 residues. Germline V gene lookup returns CDR1 MGHRA and CDR2 YSYEKL. V was pared by 3 bases and J by 10 bases, with 19 bases between. CDR3 bases: TGCGCCAGCAGCCAGGAGGTGGTCGGGCCCTCGGAGCAGTTCTTC. This sequence encodes CASSQEVVGPSEQFF.